The clone carrying this TCR beta chain was detected only once. Its antigen is unknown. Just one base apart from a much larger clone, this may be a read error. In preparing bulk TCR libraries, previously described methods and listed TCR primers were used. TCRdb itself ran the PCR reads through MiXCR, one entry per CDR3 protein. The sample consists of approximately 680,000 distinct CDR3 sequences, over 25% of them appearing once. This sample was included in a study of molecular identifiers for immune sequencing clone quantification. Overall study context: In replicates, the authors split RNA from about 20,000 or 100,000 naive CD8 cells five ways and sequenced four. The study's findings and limits: It was shown that clones above 20 RNA copies held over 97% of effector molecules, but under 1% in naive cells.

In germline, CDR1 is SGHVS, CDR2 FNYEAQ. The CDR3 length is 20 residues. The sequence was obtained from a human donor in good health. Some libraries in this study had Jurkat cell RNA spiked in. Input material: naive CD8+ T cells from blood, with Jurkat cell RNA spiked in. As to subset: FACS-sorted CD8+CD4-CCR7+CD45RA+ naive T cells. This rearrangement joins TRBV7-6 to TRBJ2-3, with TRBD2 matching over 13 bases. The CDR3 DNA reads as TGTGCCAGCAGCCGCCTGGAGGATCCGAGACTAGCGGGGGGCACAGCTACGCAGTATTTT. It is translated as CASSRLEDPRLAGGTATQYF.